These 13 T cell receptor beta chains came from one sample sequenced in a study of T cell changes during pregnancy in multiple sclerosis. TCRdb's copy holds only in-frame clones and misses some; the assay was immunoSEQ multiplex PCR. Of some 36,000 clones in the sample, under 95% were seen once. The input for sequencing was peripheral blood, taken in the second trimester of pregnancy. Receptor source: a female donor in good health, enrolled as a control in a pregnancy study.

J is TRBJ2-3 and V is TRBV7-9; TRBD2 is a possible D gene (6 bases). This CDR3 has 15 amino acids. With 0 bases removed from V and 3 bases from J, the gap between germline ends came to 10 bases. Looked up from germline, CDR1 is SEHNR and CDR2 is FQNEAQ (reference sequence). The CDR3 DNA is TGTGCCAGCAGCTTAGCGATGGAGGGAACAGATACGCAGTATTTT. This sequence encodes CASSLAMEGTDTQYF.

The chain links TRBV5-6 to TRBJ2-5, with 11 nucleotides matching TRBD2. CDR3 length: 16 amino acids. Germline trimming cut 3 bases from V and 1 base from J; bases unmatched to any gene: 5. The germline gives CDR1 SGHDT, CDR2 YYEEEE. The chain's CDR3 is CASSSGTSGFQETQYF. DNA for the CDR3: TGTGCCAGCAGCTCCGGGACTAGCGGATTCCAAGAGACCCAGTACTTC.

The chain carries TRBV18 and TRBJ2-7; D remains ambiguous. Germline-derived CDR1 and CDR2 are KGHSH and LQKENI. The CDR3 loop spans 16 amino acids. V lost 1 base and J 7 bases, leaving 20 bases between the germline ends. This chain's CDR3 is CASSPHASSPPQEQYF. In nucleotides, the CDR3 is TGTGCCAGCTCACCACATGCGAGTTCCCCGCCCCAAGAGCAGTACTTC. The entire variable domain, with the rest obtained from reference TRBV18 and TRBJ2-7, is as follows: NAGVMQNPRHLVRRRGQEARLRCSPMKGHSHVYWYRQLPEEGLKFMVYLQKENIIDESGMPKERFSAEFPKEGPSILRIQQVVRGDSAAYFCASSPHASSPPQEQYFGPGTRLTVT.

The J gene is TRBJ1-3, the V gene TRBV19, with D maybe TRBD1 (6 bases). V was shortened by 7 bases and J by 5 bases, with 9 bases between the two germline ends. Germline V gene sequence: CDR1 LNHDA, CDR2 SQIVND (reference sequence). The CDR3 loop spans 12 amino acids. The CDR3 DNA sequence: TGTGCCAGTATCAGGGGAAGAAACACCATATATTTT. It translates to CASIRGRNTIYF.

There are a few counts of this clone. The gene calls are TRBV9 and TRBJ2-3; perhaps TRBD2 as D (5 bases). Germline loops: CDR1 SGDLS, CDR2 YYNGEE. The germline V and J ends were trimmed by 0 bases and 0 bases, with 11 bases remaining between them. The CDR3 contains 16 residues. The CDR3 DNA follows: TGTGCCAGCAGCGTAGCTTACAGCGGTAGCACAGATACGCAGTATTTT. Protein sequence: CASSVAYSGSTDTQYF.

This chain uses TRBV6-1 with TRBJ1-2; no reliable D call. The CDR3 consists of 17 residues. Trimming took off 1 base at V and 2 bases at J, with 17 bases between the two ends. CDR1 is MNHNS, CDR2 SASEGT, per germline. The CDR3 here is CASSEVPQQFRNYGYTF. The CDR3 DNA sequence: TGTGCCAGCAGTGAAGTCCCCCAACAGTTCCGGAACTATGGCTACACCTTC.

V usage is TRBV14 and J usage is TRBJ2-2; D possibly corresponds to TRBD2 (6 bases). The CDR3 runs 16 residues. The V gene lost 5 bases and the J gene lost 0 bases, with 13 bases spanning the gap. Per the germline V gene, CDR1 is SGHDN and CDR2 is FVKESK. The CDR3 DNA reads TGTGCCAGCAGCTTACGGGACTCCGCGAACACCGGGGAGCTGTTTTTT. Its protein product is CASSLRDSANTGELFF.

In nucleotides, the CDR3 is TGTGCCAGCAGGTTATGGGGCCAGAGCAGGAATACGCAGTATTTT. Residues: CASRLWGQSRNTQYF. V usage is TRBV11-2 and J usage is TRBJ2-3; tentative D call: TRBD1 (5 bases). V was pared by 6 bases and J by 7 bases, with 20 bases between. This CDR3 has 15 residues. The germline V gene encodes CDR1 SGHAT and CDR2 FQNNGV.

The chain has TRBV19 and TRBJ1-1; D is possibly TRBD1 (6 bases). CDR3 length: 15 residues. The V and J ends lost 3 bases and 5 bases respectively, with 16 bases between them. Germline V gene data show CDR1 as LNHDA and CDR2 as SQIVND (reference sequence). In DNA, the CDR3 is TGTGCCAGTAGTATTAGTGCGGGGGGCCGTACTGAAGCTTTCTTT. Its protein is CASSISAGGRTEAFF.

The rearrangement links TRBV19 to TRBJ2-1; TRBD1 is a possible D gene (5 bases). This CDR3 contains 13 residues. Trimming took 6 bases from V and 5 from J, leaving 11 bases between them. Germline CDR1 reads LNHDA; CDR2 reads SQIVND (reference sequence). The CDR3 sequence is CASSRRDNNEQFF. The CDR3 DNA is TGTGCCAGTAGCCGCAGGGATAACAATGAGCAGTTCTTC.

This chain links TRBV2 with TRBJ2-2; 10 bases agree with TRBD2. The CDR3 consists of 20 residues. The J segment lost 3 bases and the V segment lost 0 bases, leaving 13 bases of the junction unmatched. Germline V CDR1 and CDR2: SNHLY, FYNNEI. The CDR3 DNA follows: TGTGCCAGCAGTGAAGCGCCGGGACTAGCGCCCAAGGGGGACACCGGGGAGCTGTTTTTT. Residues: CASSEAPGLAPKGDTGELFF.

This sequence joins TRBV6-1 and TRBJ1-1, with a weak D call TRBD1 (5 bases). The CDR3 has 12 residues. V was shortened by 5 bases and J by 3 bases, with 7 bases between the two germline ends. The germline V gene encodes CDR1 MNHNS and CDR2 SASEGT. The CDR3 here is CASSRDYTEAFF. The CDR3 nucleotides are TGTGCCAGCAGTCGGGACTACACTGAAGCTTTCTTT.

This chain links TRBV19 with TRBJ2-2, with TRBD1 identical over 8 bases. The germline V gene encodes CDR1 LNHDA and CDR2 SQIVND (reference sequence). This CDR3 spans 16 amino acids. After removal of 7 bases from V and 2 bases from J, the junction contained 9 bases not matched to a gene. This chain's CDR3 is CASNLGQGLNTGELFF. The CDR3, as DNA: TGTGCCAGTAACCTTGGACAGGGTCTTAACACCGGGGAGCTGTTTTTT.